This passage covers 11 T cell receptor beta chains from one sample sequenced in a study of shared clonotypes between healthy human individuals. Only CD45RO-negative cells positively selected for CCR7 counted as naive CD8 cells, so terminally differentiated effector memory CD45RA+ cells were excluded. Only in-frame clones appear in the TCRdb table, and some are missing; sequencing was by immunoSEQ multiplex PCR. Among about 2 million clones listed, around 96% were seen once. The sequenced sample was naive CD8+ T cells sorted from blood. The receptors were gathered from a young man in good health.

The CDR3 DNA follows: TGTGCCAGCAGTGATTGGCTGAACTCCTACGAGCAGTACTTC. This encodes CASSDWLNSYEQYF. This sequence joins TRBV6-1 and TRBJ2-7; D is ambiguous. Deletions cut 3 bases from V and 0 bases from J, with 9 bases between. The CDR3 extends over 14 amino acids. CDR1 MNHNS and CDR2 SASEGT come from the germline V gene.

Concerning this clone itself: Other DNA sequences within the sample encode an identical CDR3. The chain employs TRBV5-1 and TRBJ2-7; D not resolved. Between the trimmed V and J ends, which lost 0 bases and 1 base, there was a span of 5 bases. The CDR3 sequence is 13 residues long. The V gene's germline CDR1 is SGHRS and CDR2 YFSETQ. The CDR3 sequence: CASSLDGSYEQYF. CDR3 DNA: TGCGCCAGCAGCTTGGACGGATCCTACGAGCAGTACTTC.

About this clone itself: Other DNA sequences in this sample translate to the same CDR3. This sequence joins TRBV2 and TRBJ2-1; D is possibly TRBD2 (5 bases). Deletions cut 5 bases from V and 0 bases from J, with 8 bases between. CDR1 is SNHLY and CDR2 is FYNNEI in the germline V gene. There are 14 residues in the CDR3. This CDR3 reads CASSPGFSYNEQFF. The CDR3 nucleotides read TGTGCCAGCAGTCCGGGGTTCTCCTACAATGAGCAGTTCTTC.

As concerns this clone: The sample carries other DNA sequences with the same CDR3. The chain uses TRBV27 and TRBJ1-4, with D possibly matching TRBD1 (6 bases). The CDR3 length is 13 residues. Trimming stripped 6 bases from V and 5 bases from J, with 10 bases between. Germline CDR1 is MNHEY and CDR2 is SMNVEV (reference sequence). The CDR3 DNA is TGTGCCAGCAGCACGAGGGGGAATGAAAAACTGTTTTTT. Translation gives CASSTRGNEKLFF.

A word on this clone: This could be a read error, since a much larger clone is one nucleotide away. At the DNA level, this CDR3 is encoded by other sequences in the same sample as well. The chain uses TRBV7-2 and TRBJ2-7; no definite D call. The CDR3 is made up of 11 amino acids. Trimming stripped 5 bases from V and 0 bases from J, with 2 bases between. The V gene's germline CDR1 is SGHTA and CDR2 FQGNSA. CDR3 DNA: TGTGCCAGCAGCCTCTCCTACGAGCAGTACTTC. Amino acids: CASSLSYEQYF.

The rearrangement uses TRBV7-8 and TRBJ2-1, with D perhaps matching TRBD2 (5 bases). V was cut by 6 bases and J by 2 bases, with 8 bases left in between. Germline V gene sequence: CDR1 SGHVS, CDR2 FQNEAQ. The CDR3 is 13 amino acids. CDR3 DNA sequence: TGTGCCAGCAGTTTCGGGACCTACAATGAGCAGTTCTTC. It specifies CASSFGTYNEQFF.

The chain carries TRBV5-1 and TRBJ2-2; 10 bases fit TRBD1. The CDR3 has 16 residues. J gave up 6 bases and V 4 bases, and 9 bases lay outside the gene matches. Germline V gene data show CDR1 as SGHRS and CDR2 as YFSETQ. The CDR3 sequence is CASSISRDRGPGELFF. Here the CDR3 DNA reads TGCGCCAGCAGCATAAGCCGGGACAGGGGCCCCGGGGAGCTGTTTTTT.

Only one count was recorded for this clone. V and J are TRBV5-4 and TRBJ2-7; 8 nucleotides line up with TRBD1. Trimming cost V 4 bases and J 5 bases; bases outside gene matches: 8. Germline values: CDR1 SGHNT, CDR2 YYREEE (reference sequence). There are 14 residues in the CDR3. CDR3 nucleotide sequence: TGTGCCAGCAGCCGCGTGACAGGGGACGACGAGCAGTACTTC. Its protein is CASSRVTGDDEQYF.

The V and J genes are TRBV2 and TRBJ2-1; no clear D gene. This CDR3 contains 14 residues. The germline CDR1 and CDR2 sequences are SNHLY and FYNNEI. V lost 1 base and J 8 bases, leaving 12 bases between the germline ends. CDR3: CASSEVFTGDEQFF. The CDR3 nucleotides are TGTGCCAGCAGTGAAGTATTTACTGGGGATGAGCAGTTCTTC.

The chain has TRBV5-8 and TRBJ2-7, with D uncertain. Trimming took 0 bases from V and 3 from J, leaving 10 bases between them. There are 14 residues in the CDR3. The germline V gene encodes CDR1 SGHTS and CDR2 YDEGEE. The CDR3 spells CASSLGAVYYEQYF. The CDR3 DNA follows: TGTGCCAGCAGCTTGGGCGCTGTGTACTACGAGCAGTACTTC.

The V gene is TRBV4-1, the J gene TRBJ1-6; no definite D call. Per germline, CDR1 MGHRA and CDR2 YSYEKL. V lost 2 bases, J lost 11 bases, and 16 bases lay in between. The CDR3 is 15 amino acids. The CDR3 nucleotides read TGCGCCAGCAGCCAACACAGTGAGACCCCCCCACCCCTCCACTTT. Its protein is CASSQHSETPPPLHF.